Listed below are T cell receptor beta chains from one sample, sequenced in a study of beta chain features in type 1 diabetes. Assay: immunoSEQ multiplex PCR; the TCRdb copy retains only in-frame clones and omits some. The data show hundreds of thousands of clones, roughly a sixth seen once. The sequenced sample was naive CD4+ T cells from blood. The receptors shown here come from a man between 18 and 35 years old in good health. Each CDR3 is given with its conserved first and last residue. Fields, in order: CDR3 DNA, CDR3 protein, D gene, J gene, clone size, V gene. D genes are given only for firm matches. Clone sizes are given selectively: once, few, many, or a class where the clone is expanded.

DNA: TGTGCCAGCAGCTTAGATAGGGGTATGAACACTGAAGCTTTCTTT
CDR3: CASSLDRGMNTEAFF
D: -
J: TRBJ1-1
size: -
V: TRBV7-8

DNA: TGCGCCAGCAGCTTGGGACTACCTACAGATACGCAGTATTTT
CDR3: CASSLGLPTDTQYF
D: -
J: TRBJ2-3
size: few
V: TRBV5-1

DNA: TGTGCCAGCAGCCCGACTCCCTTCGAGCAGTACTTC
CDR3: CASSPTPFEQYF
D: -
J: TRBJ2-7
size: -
V: TRBV7-2

DNA: TGTGCCAGCACCGGAACCAGGGATGTTCAAGGCTACACCTTC
CDR3: CASTGTRDVQGYTF
D: -
J: TRBJ1-2
size: -
V: TRBV2

DNA: TGCGCCAGCAGCCAAGACCCTCCACAGGGTGGACGGTACGAGCAGTACTTC
CDR3: CASSQDPPQGGRYEQYF
D: -
J: TRBJ2-7
size: few
V: TRBV4-3

DNA: TGTGCCAGCACGCCAATACCGTCGGCGGAAGCTTTCTTT
CDR3: CASTPIPSAEAFF
D: -
J: TRBJ1-1
size: -
V: TRBV14

DNA: TGTGCCAGCAGCTTACGCGAGGGAGCGGAGACCCAGTACTTC
CDR3: CASSLREGAETQYF
D: -
J: TRBJ2-5
size: -
V: TRBV7-8

DNA: TGCAGTGCTAGAGGGGATTATGGCTACACCTTC
CDR3: CSARGDYGYTF
D: -
J: TRBJ1-2
size: -
V: TRBV20-1

DNA: TGCGCCAGCAGCATTGGACAGGGTCGCACAGATACGCAGTATTTT
CDR3: CASSIGQGRTDTQYF
D: TRBD1
J: TRBJ2-3
size: -
V: TRBV5-1

DNA: TGTGCCAGCAGCGTCTCTAGCGGGGCCCTCGGAGGTGAGACCCAGTACTTC
CDR3: CASSVSSGALGGETQYF
D: TRBD2
J: TRBJ2-5
size: -
V: TRBV9

DNA: TGCGCCAGCAGTCGCACGCCGGGACAGGACAATGAGCAGTTCTTC
CDR3: CASSRTPGQDNEQFF
D: TRBD1
J: TRBJ2-1
size: -
V: TRBV23-1

DNA: TGTGCCAGCAGTTTATGGATGACTAGCGGGAGGGTCCCCACCGTCTACAATGAGCAGTTCTTC
CDR3: CASSLWMTSGRVPTVYNEQFF
D: TRBD2
J: TRBJ2-1
size: -
V: TRBV28

DNA: TGTGCCAGCAGCGTAGCTCCAGACAGAGAAGACAAAAACATTCAGTACTTC
CDR3: CASSVAPDREDKNIQYF
D: -
J: TRBJ2-4
size: few
V: TRBV9

DNA: TGTGCCAGCAGTGTACCGAGAGGGGGCGGAGGTAACACTGAAGCTTTCTTT
CDR3: CASSVPRGGGGNTEAFF
D: TRBD1
J: TRBJ1-1
size: -
V: TRBV4-2

DNA: TGTGCCAGCAGCTCGTCGAGAGAGACCCAGTACTTC
CDR3: CASSSSRETQYF
D: -
J: TRBJ2-5
size: -
V: TRBV7-6

DNA: TGTGCCAGCAGCGCTAGACCCTCCTCGGGGCGCACAGATACGCAGTATTTT
CDR3: CASSARPSSGRTDTQYF
D: -
J: TRBJ2-3
size: few
V: TRBV9

DNA: TGCAGCGCGGTTGGGGGAATCTACGAGCAGTACTTC
CDR3: CSAVGGIYEQYF
D: -
J: TRBJ2-7
size: few
V: TRBV29-1

DNA: TGTGCCAGCAGTGATCTGTTCAGACTAGCGGGGAACCAAGAGACCCAGTACTTC
CDR3: CASSDLFRLAGNQETQYF
D: TRBD2
J: TRBJ2-5
size: -
V: TRBV2

DNA: TGCGCCAGCAGCTTGTGGACAAGGGAGATTTCGGACTATGGCTACACCTTC
CDR3: CASSLWTREISDYGYTF
D: -
J: TRBJ1-2
size: few
V: TRBV23-1

DNA: TGTGCCAGCAAGGGCGGACGGACATACACCGGGGAGCTGTTTTTT
CDR3: CASKGGRTYTGELFF
D: -
J: TRBJ2-2
size: -
V: TRBV6-5

DNA: TGTGCCAGCAGGCGAGCCGGGACTAGCGGGACAGATACGCAGTATTTT
CDR3: CASRRAGTSGTDTQYF
D: TRBD2
J: TRBJ2-3
size: -
V: TRBV28

DNA: TGTGCCAGCAGGGAAGATACGCAGTATTTT
CDR3: CASREDTQYF
D: -
J: TRBJ2-3
size: -
V: TRBV2

DNA: TGCGCCAGCAGCGCGGTCGGCCACGAGCAGTACTTC
CDR3: CASSAVGHEQYF
D: -
J: TRBJ2-7
size: few
V: TRBV5-1

DNA: TGTGCCAGCAGCGTAGTTCCCCAGGGCCAAGAGACCCAGTACTTC
CDR3: CASSVVPQGQETQYF
D: -
J: TRBJ2-5
size: few
V: TRBV9

DNA: TGCGCCACCACGACCGGAGTCGGTGGAGGAGAGACCCAGTACTTC
CDR3: CATTTGVGGGETQYF
D: -
J: TRBJ2-5
size: -
V: TRBV5-1

DNA: TGTGCCTGGGGGGGCGGAAACACCATATATTTT
CDR3: CAWGGGNTIYF
D: -
J: TRBJ1-3
size: few
V: TRBV30

DNA: TGTGCCTGGAGGGCTAGGATGAACACTGAAGCTTTCTTT
CDR3: CAWRARMNTEAFF
D: -
J: TRBJ1-1
size: few
V: TRBV30

DNA: TGTGCCAGCAGGAGTTACAGGGTCGTTGGCTACACCTTC
CDR3: CASRSYRVVGYTF
D: -
J: TRBJ1-2
size: few
V: TRBV27

DNA: TGTGCCAGCAGCCCACGCAGGGGATATGGAAACACCATATATTTT
CDR3: CASSPRRGYGNTIYF
D: -
J: TRBJ1-3
size: -
V: TRBV5-6

DNA: TGCGCCAGCAGCCAAGGGAGGGGTCCTGAGCAGTTCTTC
CDR3: CASSQGRGPEQFF
D: -
J: TRBJ2-1
size: few
V: TRBV4-3

DNA: TGTGCCAGCAGTCATCTTAGCGGGCCTGCCTACGAGCAGTACTTC
CDR3: CASSHLSGPAYEQYF
D: TRBD2
J: TRBJ2-7
size: few
V: TRBV7-9

DNA: TGTGCTAGCAGCTCCCTCGGGGAGACCCAGTACTTC
CDR3: CASSSLGETQYF
D: -
J: TRBJ2-5
size: -
V: TRBV7-7

DNA: TGTGCCAGCAGCCATCCTCCCGGGACTAGCTACACCGGGGAGCTGTTTTTT
CDR3: CASSHPPGTSYTGELFF
D: TRBD2
J: TRBJ2-2
size: -
V: TRBV7-2

DNA: TGTGCCAGCAGCCAAGATATCTCCGGTCAGCCCCAGCATTTT
CDR3: CASSQDISGQPQHF
D: -
J: TRBJ1-5
size: -
V: TRBV4-2

DNA: TGTGCCAGTAGAAGGGGCCCCACTCCCGGGGAGCTGTTTTTT
CDR3: CASRRGPTPGELFF
D: -
J: TRBJ2-2
size: few
V: TRBV19

DNA: TGTGCCAGCTCTCAAAGGGACTACGAGCAGTACTTC
CDR3: CASSQRDYEQYF
D: -
J: TRBJ2-7
size: few
V: TRBV18

DNA: TGTGCCAGCACCGCGGCGTCTGAGCAGTTCTTC
CDR3: CASTAASEQFF
D: -
J: TRBJ2-1
size: -
V: TRBV6-5

DNA: TGTGCCACCGCCGGGACAGGGGACGAGCAGTACTTC
CDR3: CATAGTGDEQYF
D: TRBD1
J: TRBJ2-7
size: -
V: TRBV10-3

DNA: TGTGCCAGCAGCCCTAGGACTTACACGGAAAACATTCAGTACTTC
CDR3: CASSPRTYTENIQYF
D: -
J: TRBJ2-4
size: few
V: TRBV27

DNA: TGCAGTGCTGACTTGACTAGCGGGTATAATTTT
CDR3: CSADLTSGYNF
D: TRBD2
J: TRBJ2-3
size: -
V: TRBV20-1

DNA: TGCGCCAGCAGCCAAGATAGCCTTACCTTGAATTTCGGGGGGGCCAATGAGCAGTTCTTC
CDR3: CASSQDSLTLNFGGANEQFF
D: TRBD2
J: TRBJ2-1
size: -
V: TRBV4-3

DNA: TGTGCCAGCAGTTACTCACTCTCCTACGAGCAGTACTTC
CDR3: CASSYSLSYEQYF
D: -
J: TRBJ2-7
size: -
V: TRBV6-5

DNA: TGTGCCAGCAGCTTATTCTTACGACCGCAAGAGACCCAGTACTTC
CDR3: CASSLFLRPQETQYF
D: -
J: TRBJ2-5
size: few
V: TRBV7-2

DNA: TGTGCCAGCAATCCCCGAATTGGGGCGGGCACCGGGGAGCTGTTTTTT
CDR3: CASNPRIGAGTGELFF
D: -
J: TRBJ2-2
size: -
V: TRBV11-2

DNA: TGTGCCAGCAGCTTAGGTTCCAGGGCAAGCTTCAGTGGCTACACCTTC
CDR3: CASSLGSRASFSGYTF
D: -
J: TRBJ1-2
size: -
V: TRBV7-9

DNA: TGTGCCAGCAGCTTAGCTAGCGGGGGTACCTACGAGCAGTACTTC
CDR3: CASSLASGGTYEQYF
D: TRBD2
J: TRBJ2-7
size: -
V: TRBV7-2

DNA: TGCAGCGTTGGGGGGCCAGCGTCTGGGGCCAACGTCCTGACTTTC
CDR3: CSVGGPASGANVLTF
D: -
J: TRBJ2-6
size: few
V: TRBV29-1

DNA: TGTGCCAGCAGCCCCCGCCAGACCTACAACTATGGCTACACCTTC
CDR3: CASSPRQTYNYGYTF
D: -
J: TRBJ1-2
size: -
V: TRBV9

DNA: TGTGCCAGCAGCGTAGGGTATGACTACACCTTC
CDR3: CASSVGYDYTF
D: -
J: TRBJ1-2
size: -
V: TRBV9

DNA: TGTGCCAGCAGCTCTGGCAGGGGCTCCTACGAGCAGTACTTC
CDR3: CASSSGRGSYEQYF
D: -
J: TRBJ2-7
size: -
V: TRBV7-9

DNA: TGTGCCACCAGCAGAGATCACGGCCGAGATACGCAGTATTTT
CDR3: CATSRDHGRDTQYF
D: -
J: TRBJ2-3
size: few
V: TRBV15

DNA: TGTGCCAGCAGCCCTATCGGAGGGCTTGGTGGGTACAATGAGCAGTTCTTC
CDR3: CASSPIGGLGGYNEQFF
D: -
J: TRBJ2-1
size: few
V: TRBV7-9

DNA: TGTGCCAGCAGCGTAGCAGGGGACGGAGGCACCGGGGAGCTGTTTTTT
CDR3: CASSVAGDGGTGELFF
D: -
J: TRBJ2-2
size: -
V: TRBV9

DNA: TGTGCCATCAGCTCGACAGGGACCTTAGCTGAAGCTTTCTTT
CDR3: CAISSTGTLAEAFF
D: TRBD1
J: TRBJ1-1
size: -
V: TRBV10-3

DNA: TGTGCCAGCAGCTTGACAACCGGGACAGGGAGCCACGAGCAGTACTTC
CDR3: CASSLTTGTGSHEQYF
D: TRBD1
J: TRBJ2-7
size: few
V: TRBV7-3

DNA: TGTGCCACCACCAGTCTAGCGGACAATGAGCAGTTCTTC
CDR3: CATTSLADNEQFF
D: TRBD2
J: TRBJ2-1
size: many
V: TRBV10-3

DNA: TGCAGCGGGGGGACAGGGGAGAACGAGCAGTACTTC
CDR3: CSGGTGENEQYF
D: TRBD1
J: TRBJ2-7
size: -
V: TRBV29-1

DNA: TGTGCCAGCAGGGCATTATCGAACACTGAAGCTTTCTTT
CDR3: CASRALSNTEAFF
D: -
J: TRBJ1-1
size: -
V: TRBV6-1

DNA: TGTGCCAGCAGCGAGAGGTACAATGAGCAGTTCTTC
CDR3: CASSERYNEQFF
D: -
J: TRBJ2-1
size: -
V: TRBV7-3

DNA: TGTGCCAGCAGCGTAGTCGGCACTTCCTATGGCTACACCTTC
CDR3: CASSVVGTSYGYTF
D: -
J: TRBJ1-2
size: -
V: TRBV9